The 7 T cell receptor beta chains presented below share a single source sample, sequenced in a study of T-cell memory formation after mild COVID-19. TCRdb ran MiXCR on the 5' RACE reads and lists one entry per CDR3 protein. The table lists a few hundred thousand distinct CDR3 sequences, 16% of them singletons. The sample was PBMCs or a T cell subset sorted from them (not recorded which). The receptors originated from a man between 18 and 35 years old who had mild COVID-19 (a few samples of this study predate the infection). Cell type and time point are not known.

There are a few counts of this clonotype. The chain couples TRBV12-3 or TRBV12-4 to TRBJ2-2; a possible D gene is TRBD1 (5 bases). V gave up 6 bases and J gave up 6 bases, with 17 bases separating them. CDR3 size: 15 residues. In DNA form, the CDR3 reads TGTGCCAGCAGAGATGTCCTCTCAGGGTCCGGGGAGCTGTTTTTT. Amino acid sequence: CASRDVLSGSGELFF.

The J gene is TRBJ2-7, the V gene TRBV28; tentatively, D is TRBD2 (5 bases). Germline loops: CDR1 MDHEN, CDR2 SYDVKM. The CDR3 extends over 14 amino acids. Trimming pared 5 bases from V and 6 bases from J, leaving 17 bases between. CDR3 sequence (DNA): TGTGCCAGCAGTCCCCAGTTGCGAGGGTTCGAGCAGTACGTC. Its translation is CASSPQLRGFEQYV.

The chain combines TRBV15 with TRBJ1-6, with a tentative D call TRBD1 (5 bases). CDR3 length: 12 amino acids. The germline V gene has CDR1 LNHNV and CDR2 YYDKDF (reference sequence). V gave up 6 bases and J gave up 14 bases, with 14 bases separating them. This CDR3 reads CATRRDSATLHF. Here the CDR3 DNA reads TGTGCCACCAGGCGGGACTCGGCCACCCTCCACTTT.

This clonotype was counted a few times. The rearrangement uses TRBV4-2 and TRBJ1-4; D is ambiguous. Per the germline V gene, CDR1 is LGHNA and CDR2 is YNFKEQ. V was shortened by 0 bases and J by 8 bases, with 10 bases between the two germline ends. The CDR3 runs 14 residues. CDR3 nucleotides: TGTGCCAGCAGCCAAGATAGGACCGCAGAAAAACTGTTTTTT. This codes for CASSQDRTAEKLFF.

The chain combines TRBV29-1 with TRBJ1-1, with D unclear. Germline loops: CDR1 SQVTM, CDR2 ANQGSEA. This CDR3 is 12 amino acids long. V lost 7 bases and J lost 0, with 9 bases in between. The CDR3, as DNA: TGCAGCGCCGGCGGGCTGAACACTGAAGCTTTCTTT. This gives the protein CSAGGLNTEAFF.

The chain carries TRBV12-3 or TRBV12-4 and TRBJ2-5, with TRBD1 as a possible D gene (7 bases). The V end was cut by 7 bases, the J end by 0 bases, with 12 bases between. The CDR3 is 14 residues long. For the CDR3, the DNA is TGTGCCAGCACCCCAGGGGGGTACCAAGAGACCCAGTACTTC. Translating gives CASTPGGYQETQYF.

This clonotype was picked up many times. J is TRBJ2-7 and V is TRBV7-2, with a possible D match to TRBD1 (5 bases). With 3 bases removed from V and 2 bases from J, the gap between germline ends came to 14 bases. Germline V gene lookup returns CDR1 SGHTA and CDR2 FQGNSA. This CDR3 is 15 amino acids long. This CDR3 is CASSFSWQGAYEQYF. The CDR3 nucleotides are TGTGCCAGCAGCTTTTCGTGGCAGGGCGCCTACGAGCAGTACTTC.